These T cell receptor beta chains were read from a single sample in a study of T cell clones after liver transplantation. Profiled with immunoSEQ multiplex PCR; TCRdb holds only in-frame clones, not every one. The sample has 70,000 or so clones; 90% are singletons. This specimen consisted of CD4+ T cells from blood, obtained before liver transplant. Receptor source: a human donor who received a liver transplant. Each CDR3 is given with its conserved first and last residue. D genes are given only for firm matches. Clone size is not always given. Where it is, it says once, few, many or a class for expanded clones.

v_call	clone_size	d_call	cdr3_length	j_call	cdr3_aa	cdr3_nt
TRBV28	.	.	15	TRBJ1-1	CASSDDRRVNTEAFF	TGTGCCAGCAGCGACGACCGCAGGGTAAATACCGAAGCTTTCTTT
TRBV19	.	TRBD2	15	TRBJ2-3	CASSIEPTSGSTQYF	TGTGCCAGTAGTATAGAGCCGACTAGCGGGAGTACGCAGTATTTT
TRBV9	.	TRBD2	16	TRBJ2-1	CASSATGLVPYNEQFF	TGTGCCAGCAGCGCAACCGGACTAGTACCCTACAATGAGCAGTTCTTC
TRBV14	.	.	13	TRBJ1-3	CASSQAPRNTIYF	TGTGCCAGCAGCCAAGCACCGAGAAACACCATATATTTT
TRBV19	.	.	15	TRBJ1-4	CASSIGAATNEKLFF	TGTGCCAGTAGTATAGGGGCGGCAACTAATGAAAAACTGTTTTTT
TRBV5-4	.	.	13	TRBJ1-2	CASSTALLGGYTF	TGTGCCAGCAGCACTGCCTTATTAGGTGGCTACACCTTC
TRBV5-6	.	.	15	TRBJ1-1	CASSLVWGTNTEAFF	TGTGCCAGCAGCTTGGTATGGGGAACCAACACTGAAGCTTTCTTT
TRBV19	.	.	14	TRBJ2-2	CASGGRTNTGELFF	TGTGCCAGCGGGGGCAGGACGAACACCGGGGAGCTGTTTTTT
TRBV5-6	.	.	16	TRBJ2-2	CASSPPGQGNTGELFF	TGTGCCAGCAGCCCCCCGGGGCAGGGTAATACCGGGGAGCTGTTTTTT
TRBV6-6	once	TRBD1	14	TRBJ2-1	CAGTSTGGTGEQFF	TGTGCCGGAACTTCGACAGGGGGAACGGGTGAGCAGTTCTTC
TRBV28	.	TRBD1	12	TRBJ2-7	CATMTGGREQYF	TGTGCCACCATGACAGGGGGACGCGAGCAGTACTTC
TRBV9	.	.	14	TRBJ1-2	CASSPGGGDYGYTF	TGTGCCAGCAGCCCTGGGGGAGGGGACTATGGCTACACCTTC
TRBV7-2	.	TRBD2	15	TRBJ2-5	CASSFTSGKGETQYF	TGTGCCAGCAGCTTTACTAGCGGCAAAGGGGAGACCCAGTACTTC
TRBV10-2	.	.	13	TRBJ1-5	CASSVSLHQPQHF	TGCGCCAGCAGTGTTTCACTCCATCAGCCCCAGCATTTT
TRBV5-1	few	TRBD2	17	TRBJ2-4	CASSPGLAGKGGNIQYF	TGCGCCAGCAGCCCGGGACTAGCGGGAAAGGGTGGAAACATTCAGTACTTC
TRBV6-5	.	.	15	TRBJ1-1	CASSYSSQRNTEAFF	TGTGCCAGCAGTTACTCGTCACAGCGGAACACTGAAGCTTTCTTT
TRBV9	.	TRBD2	16	TRBJ2-5	CASSVGLAGVAETQYF	TGTGCCAGCAGCGTAGGACTAGCGGGAGTAGCAGAGACCCAGTACTTC
TRBV7-8	.	.	15	TRBJ2-3	CASSHGEASTDTQYF	TGTGCCAGCAGCCATGGAGAAGCAAGCACAGATACGCAGTATTTT
TRBV6-1	.	.	13	TRBJ2-2	CASSRDSLGELFF	TGTGCCAGCAGTCGGGACTCCCTGGGGGAGCTGTTTTTT
TRBV29-1	once	.	13	TRBJ2-7	CSVSRQDIYEQYF	TGCAGCGTTTCCCGACAGGACATCTACGAGCAGTACTTC
TRBV5-6	.	.	11	TRBJ2-7	CASSLRSEQYF	TGTGCCAGCAGCCTCCGGTCGGAGCAGTACTTC
TRBV19	.	TRBD1	15	TRBJ1-2	CASSTQTGWRYGYTF	TGTGCCAGTAGTACCCAGACAGGGTGGCGGTATGGCTACACCTTC
TRBV7-9	.	TRBD2	16	TRBJ2-7	CASSLAGTSGRGEQYF	TGTGCCAGCAGCTTAGCGGGGACTAGCGGGAGAGGCGAGCAGTACTTC
TRBV2	.	.	16	TRBJ1-1	CASTGGTFFGDTEAFF	TGTGCCAGCACCGGTGGGACATTTTTTGGGGACACTGAAGCTTTCTTT
TRBV2	.	TRBD1	14	TRBJ1-1	CASSRDRDFAGAFF	TGTGCCAGCAGCCGGGACAGGGATTTCGCCGGAGCTTTCTTT